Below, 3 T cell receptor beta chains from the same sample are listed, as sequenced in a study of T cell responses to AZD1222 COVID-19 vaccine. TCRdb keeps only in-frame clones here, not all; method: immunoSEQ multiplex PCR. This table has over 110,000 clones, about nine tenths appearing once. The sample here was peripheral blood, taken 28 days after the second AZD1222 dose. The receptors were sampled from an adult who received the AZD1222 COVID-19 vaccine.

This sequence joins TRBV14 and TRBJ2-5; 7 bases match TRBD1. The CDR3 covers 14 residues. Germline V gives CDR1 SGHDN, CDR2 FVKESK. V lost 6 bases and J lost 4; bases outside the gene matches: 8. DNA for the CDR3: TGTGCCAGCAGGCTGACAGGGATGGGAGAGACCCAGTACTTC. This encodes CASRLTGMGETQYF. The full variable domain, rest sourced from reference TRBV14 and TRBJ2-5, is EAGVTQFPSHSVIEKGQTVTLRCDPISGHDNLYWYRRVMGKEIKFLLHFVKESKQDESGMPNNRFLAERTGGTYSTLKVQPAELEDSGVYFCASRLTGMGETQYFGPGTRLLVL.

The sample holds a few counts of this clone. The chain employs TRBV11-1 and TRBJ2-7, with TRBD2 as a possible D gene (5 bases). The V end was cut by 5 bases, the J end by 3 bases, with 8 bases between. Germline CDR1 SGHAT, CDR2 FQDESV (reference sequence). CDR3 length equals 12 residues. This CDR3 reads CASSARDYEQYF. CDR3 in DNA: TGTGCCAGCAGCGCTCGGGACTACGAGCAGTACTTC.

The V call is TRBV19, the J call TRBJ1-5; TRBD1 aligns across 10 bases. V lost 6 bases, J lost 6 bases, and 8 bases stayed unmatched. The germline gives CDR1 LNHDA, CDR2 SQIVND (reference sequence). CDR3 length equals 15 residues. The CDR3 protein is CASRKTGGQGQPQHF. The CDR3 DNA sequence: TGTGCCAGTAGAAAGACAGGGGGCCAGGGTCAGCCCCAGCATTTT.